Each of the 14 T cell receptor beta chains below was sequenced from the same sample in a study of T-cell memory formation after mild COVID-19. TCRdb reprocessed the 5' RACE reads with MiXCR, giving one entry per CDR3 protein. This repertoire shows about 140,000 distinct CDR3 sequences, roughly 15% found once; its top ten account for 13% to 15%. Material: PBMCs or a T cell subset sorted from them (not recorded which). Every receptor here comes from an adult woman who had mild COVID-19 (a few samples of this study predate the infection). Cell type and time point are not known.

This clonotype was seen more than once but under ten times. The CDR3 DNA follows: TGTGCCAGCAGTAACCCCCGGGCCCAGTACTTC. This gives the protein CASSNPRAQYF. V gene TRBV2 combines with J gene TRBJ2-5; D is uncertain. Germline-derived CDR1 and CDR2 are SNHLY and FYNNEI. V dropped 5 bases and J dropped 9 bases, with 10 bases sitting between them. CDR3 size: 11 residues.

V usage is TRBV24-1 and J usage is TRBJ2-2, with no clear D. Germline V gives CDR1 KGHDR, CDR2 SFDVKD. V dropped 4 bases and J dropped 3 bases, with 5 bases sitting between them. This CDR3 is 13 amino acids long. In DNA form, the CDR3 reads TGTGCCACCAGTGACCTTTACACCGGGGAGCTGTTTTTT. It translates to CATSDLYTGELFF.

The rearrangement uses TRBV9 and TRBJ2-1; TRBD2 agrees at 8 bases. Germline trimming cut 6 bases from V and 2 bases from J; bases unmatched to any gene: 10. The germline CDR1 and CDR2 sequences are SGDLS and YYNGEE. The CDR3 totals 16 residues. The CDR3 nucleotides read TGTGCCAGCACCGAGTTTAGCGGGGTAGCCTACAATGAGCAGTTCTTC. The encoded protein is CASTEFSGVAYNEQFF.

This chain links TRBV6-5 with TRBJ1-1, with D possibly being TRBD1 (5 bases). Trimming took off 6 bases at V and 2 bases at J, with 13 bases between the two ends. The CDR3 runs to 14 residues. The germline V gene has CDR1 MNHEY and CDR2 SVGAGI. CDR3 in amino acids: CASSSGTLNTEAFF. CDR3 in DNA: TGTGCCAGCAGCTCCGGGACCCTAAACACTGAAGCTTTCTTT.

Worth noting for this clonotype: This CDR3 is missing its conserved last phenylalanine or tryptophan, likely due to a read error. This sequence joins TRBV5-1 and TRBJ2-3; possible D gene TRBD2, 5 bases. The CDR3 length is 15 residues. CDR1 is SGHRS, CDR2 YFSETQ, per germline. The germline V and J ends were trimmed by 4 bases and 6 bases, with 18 bases remaining between them. CDR3 sequence reads: CASSRGGGIQDTQYY. In nucleotides, the CDR3 is TGCGCCAGCAGCCGTGGAGGTGGCATCCAGGATACGCAGTATTAT.

There are a few counts of this clonotype. V is TRBV30 and J is TRBJ2-1, with no clear D. The CDR3 runs to 11 residues. Trimming removed 4 bases from V and 3 bases from J, with 4 bases in between. Germline V gene data show CDR1 as GTSNPN and CDR2 as SVGIG (reference sequence). The CDR3 DNA sequence: TGTGCCTGGAAAGGCTACAATGAGCAGTTCTTC. Translated, it gives CAWKGYNEQFF.

This clonotype turned up a few times. V gene TRBV7-9 combines with J gene TRBJ2-5, with a tentative D call TRBD1 (6 bases). Germline CDR1 SEHNR, CDR2 FQNEAQ (reference sequence). The ends were cut back, 4 bases at V and 4 bases at J, with 16 bases in the middle. The CDR3 loop spans 15 amino acids. CDR3 sequence (DNA): TGTGCCAGCAGCTCCGAAGACAGGCCGCGAGAGACCCAGTACTTC. Translation: CASSSEDRPRETQYF.

This clonotype was counted ten times or more. V usage is TRBV4-1 and J usage is TRBJ2-3; 9 nucleotides align to TRBD1. Germline loops: CDR1 MGHRA, CDR2 YSYEKL. Unmatched junction bases numbered 6, after V lost 2 bases and J lost 3 bases. This CDR3 comprises 16 residues. CDR3 sequence reads: CASSQLTGGVTDTQYF. The DNA for the CDR3 is TGCGCCAGCAGCCAATTGACAGGGGGAGTAACAGATACGCAGTATTTT.

The rearrangement links TRBV5-4 to TRBJ1-1; a possible D gene is TRBD1 (5 bases). The CDR3 has 16 residues. V lost 0 bases and J lost 0, with 12 bases in between. Germline V gene lookup returns CDR1 SGHNT and CDR2 YYREEE (reference sequence). The CDR3 here is CASSLGQGLMNTEAFF. The DNA of the CDR3 is TGTGCCAGCAGCTTGGGTCAGGGCTTGATGAACACTGAAGCTTTCTTT.

This clonotype was seen only a few times. The chain joins TRBV4-1 to TRBJ2-1; 10 positions match TRBD2. V shed 3 bases, J shed 8 bases, and the junction held 7 bases outside the gene matches. The CDR3 sequence is 15 residues long. Germline V lookup: CDR1 MGHRA, CDR2 YSYEKL. The CDR3 coding sequence is TGCGCCAGCAGCCAGGGGAGCGGGGGGGAATATGAGCAGTTCTTC. It codes for CASSQGSGGEYEQFF.

This clonotype was picked up a small number of times. The chain links TRBV18 to TRBJ1-1, with TRBD1 matching 10 bases. Germline CDR1 KGHSH, CDR2 LQKENI. V was pared by 5 bases and J by 0 bases, with 3 bases of the junction left unmatched. The CDR3 is 15 amino acids. The CDR3 loop is CASSGGQGVNTEAFF. CDR3 DNA: TGTGCCAGCTCAGGTGGACAGGGGGTGAACACTGAAGCTTTCTTT.

This chain joins TRBV7-2 and TRBJ2-1; TRBD2 matches 11 bases. The CDR3 loop spans 16 amino acids. The V gene end was trimmed by 1 base and the J gene end by 6 bases; junction bases not matched to a gene: 5. Germline-derived CDR1 and CDR2 are SGHTA and FQGNSA. As DNA, the CDR3 is TGTGCCAGCAGCTTAGGGTTTAGCGGGGGGGCCAATGAGCAGTTCTTC. This gives the protein CASSLGFSGGANEQFF.

This clonotype was found a few times. The V and J genes are TRBV4-2 and TRBJ1-4; maybe TRBD1 (5 bases). Trimming stripped 1 base from V and 10 bases from J, with 16 bases between. The V gene's germline CDR1 is LGHNA and CDR2 YNFKEQ. The CDR3 spans 15 residues. In nucleotides, the CDR3 is TGTGCCAGCAGCCAAGGTCCAGGGAATCGCGGAAAACTGTTTTTT. Translation: CASSQGPGNRGKLFF.

This clonotype was seen more than once but under ten times. This rearrangement joins TRBV20-1 to TRBJ2-2; 11 bases line up with TRBD2. The germline gives CDR1 DFQATT, CDR2 SNEGSKA (reference sequence). J was trimmed by 3 bases and V by 1 base; bases with no gene match: 7. The CDR3 has 17 amino acids. The chain's CDR3 is CSARVASGRPDTGELFF. The CDR3 region has the DNA TGCAGTGCTAGAGTAGCTAGCGGGAGGCCTGACACCGGGGAGCTGTTTTTT.